This TCR beta chain was observed in a study of technical replicates of blood from several donors (dated by TCRdb to between 2016 and 2019). The CDR3, from cysteine to phenylalanine, totals 17 residues. Of the read, only the CDR3 DNA is kept; its 51 bases are in frame from base 1. Trimming costs V 3 bases and J 8 bases, and their ends lie 23 bases apart. CDR1 and CDR2, per the germline V gene (reference sequence), are SGHAT and FQDESV. The library was made by the immunoSEQ multiplex PCR assay. TCRdb took this table from immuneACCESS and kept in-frame rearrangements with V and J called. Such tables lack part of the clones; where checked against another copy, unresolved V genes explain under half of the gap, and the rest is unexplained. Recorded for this sample are 60,000 to 80,000 clones; just over 90% of them occurred a single time. Around 4.5% of the sample goes to the ten largest clones. In this sample, this clone turned up once. The antigen this receptor binds is unknown. It has no much larger one-base neighbor in the sample; base qualities were not kept.

The chain is assembled from TRBV11-1 and TRBJ2-1, with no D gene named confidently. The TCR was taken from a human donor in good health. Some clones in this sample may be carry-over from other donors' samples. Sample: PBMCs. For the CDR3, the sequence is CASSFLSGLSLRHEQFF. The DNA is TGTGCCAGCAGCTTTCTCTCGGGTCTCTCCCTGCGGCATGAGCAGTTCTTC.